This TCR beta chain was recorded in a study of cytomegalovirus exposure and HLA in healthy donors. Notes on the study in general: Later, TCR association rates were found to vary by HLA locus, highest for DRB1 and lowest for HLA-C. The investigators catalogued 150 to 200 TCR beta chains as cytomegalovirus-associated.

The CDR3 runs to 16 residues. V dropped 2 bases and J dropped 5; count of bases not matched to a gene: 9. Germline CDR1 is MNHNS and CDR2 is SASEGT. About this clone: Its target is unknown.

Primers for the PCR totalled 60 Vbeta and 13 Jbeta. Using immunoSEQ multiplex PCR, the repertoire was profiled, and TCRdb retains in-frame clones only, with some absent. Here the sample spans approximately 130,000 clones, roughly four fifths being singletons. V and J are TRBV6-1 and TRBJ1-1, with 9 bases aligning to TRBD1. This TCR was sampled from a boy between 10 and 17 years old in good health and CMV-seronegative. The specimen sequenced was PBMCs. CDR3 nucleotides: TGTGCCAGCAGTGAACCCCTGACAGGGGGTGGGACTGAAGCTTTCTTT. Encoded protein: CASSEPLTGGGTEAFF.